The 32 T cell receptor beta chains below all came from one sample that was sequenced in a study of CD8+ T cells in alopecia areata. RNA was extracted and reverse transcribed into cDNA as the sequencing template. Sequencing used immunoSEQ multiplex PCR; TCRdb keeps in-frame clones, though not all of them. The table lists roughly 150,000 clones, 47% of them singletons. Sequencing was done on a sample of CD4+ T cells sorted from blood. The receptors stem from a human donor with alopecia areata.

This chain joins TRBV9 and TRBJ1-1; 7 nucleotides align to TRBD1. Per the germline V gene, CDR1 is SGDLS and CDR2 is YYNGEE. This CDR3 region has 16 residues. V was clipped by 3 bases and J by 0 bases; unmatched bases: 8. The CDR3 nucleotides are TGTGCCAGCAGCGCAAAGCGGGACAGAATGAACACTGAAGCTTTCTTT. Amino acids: CASSAKRDRMNTEAFF. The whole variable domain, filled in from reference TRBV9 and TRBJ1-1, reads DSGVTQTPKHLITATGQRVTLRCSPRSGDLSVYWYQQSLDQGLQFLIQYYNGEERAKGNILERFSAQQFPDLHSELNLSSLELGDSALYFCASSAKRDRMNTEAFFGQGTRLTVV.

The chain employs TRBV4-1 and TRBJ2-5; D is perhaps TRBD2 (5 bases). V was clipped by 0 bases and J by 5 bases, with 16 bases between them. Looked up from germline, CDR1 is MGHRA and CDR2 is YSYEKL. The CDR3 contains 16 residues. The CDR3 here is CASSQDYSAGRETQYF. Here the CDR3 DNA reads TGCGCCAGCAGCCAAGATTATTCGGCGGGTCGGGAGACCCAGTACTTC.

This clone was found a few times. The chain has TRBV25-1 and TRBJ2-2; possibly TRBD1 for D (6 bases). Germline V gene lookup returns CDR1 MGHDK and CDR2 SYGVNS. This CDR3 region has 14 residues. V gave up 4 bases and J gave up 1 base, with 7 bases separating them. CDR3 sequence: CASSAGQNTGELFF. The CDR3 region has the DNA TGTGCCAGCAGTGCGGGACAGAACACCGGGGAGCTGTTTTTT.

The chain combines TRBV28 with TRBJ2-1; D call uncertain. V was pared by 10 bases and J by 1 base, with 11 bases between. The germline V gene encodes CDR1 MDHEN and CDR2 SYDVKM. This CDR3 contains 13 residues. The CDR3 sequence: CATRALSYNEQFF. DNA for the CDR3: TGTGCCACCCGAGCGTTATCCTACAATGAGCAGTTCTTC.

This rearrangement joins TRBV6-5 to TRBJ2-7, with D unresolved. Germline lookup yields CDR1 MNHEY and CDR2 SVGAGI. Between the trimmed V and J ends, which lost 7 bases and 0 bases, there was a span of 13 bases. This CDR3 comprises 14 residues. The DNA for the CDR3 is TGTGCCAGCACCTCACGCGCGGACTCCTACGAGCAGTACTTC. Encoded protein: CASTSRADSYEQYF.

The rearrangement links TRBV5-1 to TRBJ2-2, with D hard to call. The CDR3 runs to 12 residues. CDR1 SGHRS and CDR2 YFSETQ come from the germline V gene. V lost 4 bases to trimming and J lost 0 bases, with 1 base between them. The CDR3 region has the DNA TGCGCCAGCAGCACGAACACCGGGGAGCTGTTTTTT. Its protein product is CASSTNTGELFF.

This CDR3 is CASIQRDTEAFF. The DNA for the CDR3 is TGTGCCAGCATCCAAAGGGATACTGAAGCTTTCTTT. The chain has TRBV28 and TRBJ1-1; D uncertain. Germline CDR1 and CDR2: MDHEN and SYDVKM. CDR3 size: 12 residues. Trimming stripped 7 bases from V and 5 bases from J, with 11 bases between.

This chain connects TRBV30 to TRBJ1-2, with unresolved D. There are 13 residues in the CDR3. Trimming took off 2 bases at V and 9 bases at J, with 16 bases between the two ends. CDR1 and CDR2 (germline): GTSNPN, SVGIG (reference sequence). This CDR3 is CAWSSGPARSYTF. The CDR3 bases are TGTGCCTGGAGTTCTGGTCCGGCCAGGAGCTACACCTTC.

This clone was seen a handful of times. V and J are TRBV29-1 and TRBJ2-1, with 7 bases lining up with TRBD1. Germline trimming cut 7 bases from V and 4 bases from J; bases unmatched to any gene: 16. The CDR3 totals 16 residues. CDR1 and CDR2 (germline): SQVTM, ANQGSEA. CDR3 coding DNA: TGCAGCGCTGCTAAGTTAGAAGAGGGACAGTACAATGAGCAGTTCTTC. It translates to CSAAKLEEGQYNEQFF.

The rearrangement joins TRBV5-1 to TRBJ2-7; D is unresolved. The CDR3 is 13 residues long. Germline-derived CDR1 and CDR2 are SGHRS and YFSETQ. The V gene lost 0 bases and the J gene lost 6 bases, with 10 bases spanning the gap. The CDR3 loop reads CASSLASFGEQYF. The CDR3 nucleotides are TGCGCCAGCAGCTTGGCCTCGTTCGGCGAGCAGTACTTC.

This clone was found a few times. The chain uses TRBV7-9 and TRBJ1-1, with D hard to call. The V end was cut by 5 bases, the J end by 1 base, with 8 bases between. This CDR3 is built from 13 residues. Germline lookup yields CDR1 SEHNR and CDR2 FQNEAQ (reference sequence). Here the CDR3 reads CASSAQENTEAFF. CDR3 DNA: TGTGCCAGCAGCGCCCAGGAGAACACTGAAGCTTTCTTT. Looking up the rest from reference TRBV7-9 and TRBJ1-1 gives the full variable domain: DTGVSQNPRHKITKRGQNVTFRCDPISEHNRLYWYRQTLGQGPEFLTYFQNEAQLEKSRLLSDRFSAERPKGSFSTLEIQRTEQGDSAMYLCASSAQENTEAFFGQGTRLTVV.

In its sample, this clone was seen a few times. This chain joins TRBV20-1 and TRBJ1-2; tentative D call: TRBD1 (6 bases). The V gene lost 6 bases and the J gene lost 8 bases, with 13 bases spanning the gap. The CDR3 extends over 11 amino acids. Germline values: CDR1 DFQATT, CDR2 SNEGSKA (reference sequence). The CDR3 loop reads CSANRAWGYTF. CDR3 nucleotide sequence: TGCAGTGCCAACAGGGCCTGGGGCTACACCTTC.

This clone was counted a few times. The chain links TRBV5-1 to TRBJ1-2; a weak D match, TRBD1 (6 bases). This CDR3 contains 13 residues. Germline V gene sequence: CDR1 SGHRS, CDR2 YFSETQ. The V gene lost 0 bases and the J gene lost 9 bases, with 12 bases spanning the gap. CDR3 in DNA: TGCGCCAGCAGCTTGGCCGCCAGGGGCAGCTACACCTTC. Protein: CASSLAARGSYTF.

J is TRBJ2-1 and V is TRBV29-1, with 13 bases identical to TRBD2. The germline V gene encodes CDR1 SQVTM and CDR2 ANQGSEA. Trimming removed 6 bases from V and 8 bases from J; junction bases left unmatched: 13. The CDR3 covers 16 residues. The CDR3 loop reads CSVTRLAGGRHDEQFF. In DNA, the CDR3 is TGCAGCGTGACCCGACTAGCGGGAGGCCGTCACGATGAGCAGTTCTTC.

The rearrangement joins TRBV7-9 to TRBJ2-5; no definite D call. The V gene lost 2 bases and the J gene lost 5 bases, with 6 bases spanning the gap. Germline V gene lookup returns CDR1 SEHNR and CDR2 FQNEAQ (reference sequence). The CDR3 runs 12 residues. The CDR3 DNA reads TGTGCCAGCAGCTTATTCCAGGAGACCCAGTACTTC. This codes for CASSLFQETQYF.

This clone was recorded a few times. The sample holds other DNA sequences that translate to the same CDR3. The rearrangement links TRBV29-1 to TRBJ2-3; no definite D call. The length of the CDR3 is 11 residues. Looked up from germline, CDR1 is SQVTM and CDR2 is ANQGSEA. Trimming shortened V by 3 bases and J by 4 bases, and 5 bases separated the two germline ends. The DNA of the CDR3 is TGCAGCGTTGATCGGGCAGATACGCAGTATTTT. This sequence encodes CSVDRADTQYF.

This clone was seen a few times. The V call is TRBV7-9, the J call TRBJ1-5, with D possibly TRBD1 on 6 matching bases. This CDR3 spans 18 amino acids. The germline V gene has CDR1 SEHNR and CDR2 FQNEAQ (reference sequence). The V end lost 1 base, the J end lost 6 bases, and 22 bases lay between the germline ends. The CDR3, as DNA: TGTGCCAGCAGCTTAGAGCGGATTGGGACATGGGGCTCTCAGCCCCAGCATTTT. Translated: CASSLERIGTWGSQPQHF. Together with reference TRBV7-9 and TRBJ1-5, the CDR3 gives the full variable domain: DTGVSQNPRHKITKRGQNVTFRCDPISEHNRLYWYRQTLGQGPEFLTYFQNEAQLEKSRLLSDRFSAERPKGSFSTLEIQRTEQGDSAMYLCASSLERIGTWGSQPQHFGDGTRLSIL.

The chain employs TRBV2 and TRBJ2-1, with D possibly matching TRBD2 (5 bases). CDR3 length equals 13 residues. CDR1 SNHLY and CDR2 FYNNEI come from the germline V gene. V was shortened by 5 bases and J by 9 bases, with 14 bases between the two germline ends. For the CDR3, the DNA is TGTGCCAGCAGTTCGGACTCTACCAGTGAGCAGTTCTTC. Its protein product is CASSSDSTSEQFF.

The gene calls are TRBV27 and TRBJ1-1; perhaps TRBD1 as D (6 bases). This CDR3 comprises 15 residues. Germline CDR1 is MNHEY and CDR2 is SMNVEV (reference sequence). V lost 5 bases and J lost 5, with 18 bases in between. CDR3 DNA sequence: TGTGCCAGCAGTATGGACAGATGGGTCCAGACTGAAGCTTTCTTT. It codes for CASSMDRWVQTEAFF.

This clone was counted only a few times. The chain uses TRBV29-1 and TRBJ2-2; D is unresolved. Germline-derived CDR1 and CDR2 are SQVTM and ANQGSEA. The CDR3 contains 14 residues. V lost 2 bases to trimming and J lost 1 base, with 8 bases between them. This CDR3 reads CSVESWRNTGELFF. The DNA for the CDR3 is TGCAGCGTTGAATCGTGGCGGAACACCGGGGAGCTGTTTTTT.

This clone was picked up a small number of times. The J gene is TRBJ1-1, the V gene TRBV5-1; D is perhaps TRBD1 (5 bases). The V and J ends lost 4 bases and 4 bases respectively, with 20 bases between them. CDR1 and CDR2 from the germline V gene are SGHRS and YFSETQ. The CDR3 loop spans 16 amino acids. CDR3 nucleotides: TGCGCCAGCAGCCGTAGGGACGCATCAGTGGGCACTGAAGCTTTCTTT. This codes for CASSRRDASVGTEAFF. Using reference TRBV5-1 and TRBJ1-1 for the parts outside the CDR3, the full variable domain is KAGVTQTPRYLIKTRGQQVTLSCSPISGHRSVSWYQQTPGQGLQFLFEYFSETQRNKGNFPGRFSGRQFSNSRSEMNVSTLELGDSALYLCASSRRDASVGTEAFFGQGTRLTVV.

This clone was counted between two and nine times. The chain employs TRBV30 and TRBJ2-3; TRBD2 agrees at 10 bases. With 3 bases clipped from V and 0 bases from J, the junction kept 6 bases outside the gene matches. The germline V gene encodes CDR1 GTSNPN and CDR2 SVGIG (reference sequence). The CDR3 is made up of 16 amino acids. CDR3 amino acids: CAWRWELAGSTDTQYF. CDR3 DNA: TGTGCCTGGAGGTGGGAACTAGCGGGAAGCACAGATACGCAGTATTTT.

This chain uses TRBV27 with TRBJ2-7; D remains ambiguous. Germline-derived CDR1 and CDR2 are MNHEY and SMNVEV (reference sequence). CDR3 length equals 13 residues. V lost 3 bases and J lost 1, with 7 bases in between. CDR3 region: CASSFSVSYEQYF. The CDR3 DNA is TGTGCCAGCAGTTTCTCCGTTTCCTACGAGCAGTACTTC.

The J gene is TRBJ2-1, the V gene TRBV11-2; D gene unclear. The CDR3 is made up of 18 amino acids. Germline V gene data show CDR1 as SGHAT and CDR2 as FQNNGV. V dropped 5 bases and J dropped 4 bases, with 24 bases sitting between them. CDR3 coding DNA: TGTGCCAGCAGCCAAGGCGGCCCTGGAGCGTCTCTATACAATGAGCAGTTCTTC. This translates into CASSQGGPGASLYNEQFF.

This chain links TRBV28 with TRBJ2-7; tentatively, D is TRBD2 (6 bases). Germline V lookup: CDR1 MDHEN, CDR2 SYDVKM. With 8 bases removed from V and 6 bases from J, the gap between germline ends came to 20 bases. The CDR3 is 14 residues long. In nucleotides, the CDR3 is TGTGCCAGCCTGGGGAGGACGGCCCCCGGCGAGCAGTACTTC. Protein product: CASLGRTAPGEQYF.

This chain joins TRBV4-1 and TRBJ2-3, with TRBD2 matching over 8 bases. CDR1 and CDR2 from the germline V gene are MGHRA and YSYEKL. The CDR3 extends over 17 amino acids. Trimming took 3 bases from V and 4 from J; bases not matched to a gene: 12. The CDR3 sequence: CASSHTLAGSLSDTQYF. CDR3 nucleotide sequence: TGCGCCAGCAGCCACACCTTAGCGGGAAGTCTCTCAGATACGCAGTATTTT.

CDR3 nucleotides: TGTGCCACCAGCAGCCCTAGGGATGAGCAGTTCTTC. Residues: CATSSPRDEQFF. The chain has TRBV15 and TRBJ2-1; D gene unclear. Deletions cut 3 bases from V and 8 bases from J, with 8 bases between. Germline values: CDR1 LNHNV, CDR2 YYDKDF (reference sequence). The CDR3 runs to 12 residues.

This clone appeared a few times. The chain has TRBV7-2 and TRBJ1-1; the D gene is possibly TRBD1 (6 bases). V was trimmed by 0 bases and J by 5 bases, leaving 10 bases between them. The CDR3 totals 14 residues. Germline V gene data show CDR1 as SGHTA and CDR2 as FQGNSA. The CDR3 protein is CASSLAITGTEAFF. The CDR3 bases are TGTGCCAGCAGCTTAGCTATTACAGGGACTGAAGCTTTCTTT. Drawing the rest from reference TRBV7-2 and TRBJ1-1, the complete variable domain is GAGVSQSPSNKVTEKGKDVELRCDPISGHTALYWYRQSLGQGLEFLIYFQGNSAPDKSGLPSDRFSAERTGGSVSTLTIQRTQQEDSAVYLCASSLAITGTEAFFGQGTRLTVV.

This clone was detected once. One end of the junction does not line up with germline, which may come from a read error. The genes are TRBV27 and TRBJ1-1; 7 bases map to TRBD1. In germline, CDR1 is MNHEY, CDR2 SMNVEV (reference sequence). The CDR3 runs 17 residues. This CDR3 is CASSLNGNRGLNTEASF. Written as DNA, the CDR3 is TGTGCCAGCAGTCTTAACGGTAACAGGGGCCTAAACACTGAAGCTTCCTTT.

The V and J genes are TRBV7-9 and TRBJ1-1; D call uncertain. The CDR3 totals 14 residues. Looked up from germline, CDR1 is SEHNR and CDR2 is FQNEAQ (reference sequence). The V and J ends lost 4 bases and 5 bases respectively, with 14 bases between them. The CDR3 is CASSSRLLGTEAFF. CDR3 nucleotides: TGTGCCAGCAGCTCGCGCCTCCTGGGGACTGAAGCTTTCTTT.

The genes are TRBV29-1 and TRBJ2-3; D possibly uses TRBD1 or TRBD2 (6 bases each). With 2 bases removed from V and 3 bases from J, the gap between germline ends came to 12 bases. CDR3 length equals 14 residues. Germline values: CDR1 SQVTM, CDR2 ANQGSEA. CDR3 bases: TGCAGCGTTGAACTGGGGGGCGGGACAGATACGCAGTATTTT. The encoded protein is CSVELGGGTDTQYF.

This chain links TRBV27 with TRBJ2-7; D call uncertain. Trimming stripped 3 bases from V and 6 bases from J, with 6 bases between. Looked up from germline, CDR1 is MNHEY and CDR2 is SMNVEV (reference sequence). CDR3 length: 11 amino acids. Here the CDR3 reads CASSLGLEQYF. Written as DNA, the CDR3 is TGTGCCAGCAGTTTGGGTCTCGAGCAGTACTTC.